Each of the 25 T cell receptor beta chains below was sequenced from the same sample in a study of multiple sclerosis patients with progressive multifocal leukoencephalopathy. TCRdb keeps only in-frame clones here, not all; method: immunoSEQ multiplex PCR. The sample yields around 32,000 clones, 85% to 95% seen once. Time point meaning: before natalizumab initiation. Sequencing was carried out using PBMCs. The source of these receptors is a man under 40 with multiple sclerosis.

The J gene is TRBJ1-4, the V gene TRBV7-9, with a weak D call TRBD1 (6 bases). CDR1 and CDR2 from the germline V gene are SEHNR and FQNEAQ (reference sequence). The V end lost 1 base, the J end lost 3 bases, and 9 bases lay between the germline ends. The CDR3 runs to 15 residues. The DNA of the CDR3 is TGTGCCAGCAGCTTAGTCGGGGGCCCTAATGAAAAACTGTTTTTT. Protein: CASSLVGGPNEKLFF.

The chain links TRBV27 to TRBJ2-7, with 14 bases aligning to TRBD2. This CDR3 contains 14 residues. CDR1 is MNHEY, CDR2 SMNVEV, per germline (reference sequence). V was clipped by 8 bases and J by 12 bases; unmatched bases: 12. The chain's CDR3 is CASGRTGLAGVRYV. The DNA of the CDR3 is TGTGCCAGCGGCCGGACGGGACTAGCGGGAGTTCGGTACGTC.

This CDR3 reads CASSLDGLDTDTQYF. For the CDR3, the DNA is TGTGCCAGCAGCCTGGATGGACTCGACACAGATACGCAGTATTTT. This chain joins TRBV5-4 and TRBJ2-3; possible D gene TRBD2, 5 bases. The germline V and J ends were trimmed by 4 bases and 2 bases, with 14 bases remaining between them. The CDR3 length is 15 residues. Germline lookup yields CDR1 SGHNT and CDR2 YYREEE (reference sequence).

The CDR3 is CASSLKREGPLGTGELFF. CDR3 nucleotide sequence: TGTGCCAGCAGTTTAAAGCGGGAGGGCCCTTTGGGCACCGGGGAGCTGTTTTTT. The rearrangement uses TRBV27 and TRBJ2-2; 10 bases map to TRBD2. The V and J ends lost 2 bases and 4 bases, in that order; junction bases with no gene match: 10. Looked up from germline, CDR1 is MNHEY and CDR2 is SMNVEV (reference sequence). The CDR3 extends over 18 amino acids.

The chain combines TRBV7-3 with TRBJ2-7; D possibly corresponds to TRBD1 (6 bases). The CDR3 is 12 residues long. Germline V gene sequence: CDR1 SGHTA, CDR2 FQGTGA. V gave up 4 bases and J gave up 6 bases, with 10 bases separating them. The CDR3 DNA reads as TGTGCCAGCAGCTCCGGGACACCCGAGCAGTACTTC. Translated: CASSSGTPEQYF.

J is TRBJ2-2 and V is TRBV5-1, with TRBD1 as a possible D gene (9 bases). CDR1 and CDR2 (germline): SGHRS, YFSETQ. The CDR3 has 19 amino acids. The germline V and J ends were trimmed by 3 bases and 4 bases, with 25 bases remaining between them. CDR3 sequence reads: CASSSGQGMLAGSTGELFF. The CDR3, as DNA: TGCGCCAGCAGCTCGGGACAGGGTATGCTAGCGGGTTCCACCGGGGAGCTGTTTTTT.

This clone was seen a handful of times. The rearrangement uses TRBV5-5 and TRBJ2-7; the match to TRBD2 covers 10 bases. Germline V gene lookup returns CDR1 SGHKS and CDR2 YYEKEE (reference sequence). The V and J ends lost 4 bases and 3 bases, in that order; junction bases with no gene match: 7. The length of the CDR3 is 15 residues. The CDR3 region has the DNA TGTGCCAGCAGCCCAGGACTAGCGGAATACTACGAGCAGTACGTC. This sequence encodes CASSPGLAEYYEQYV.

The chain couples TRBV18 to TRBJ2-1; D is unclear. The CDR3 loop spans 12 amino acids. V was trimmed by 2 bases and J by 4 bases, leaving 3 bases between them. Germline CDR1 is KGHSH and CDR2 is LQKENI. The CDR3 sequence: CASSPRYNEQFF. The CDR3 DNA reads TGTGCCAGCTCACCAAGGTACAATGAGCAGTTCTTC. Drawing the rest from reference TRBV18 and TRBJ2-1, the complete variable domain is NAGVMQNPRHLVRRRGQEARLRCSPMKGHSHVYWYRQLPEEGLKFMVYLQKENIIDESGMPKERFSAEFPKEGPSILRIQQVVRGDSAAYFCASSPRYNEQFFGPGTRLTVL.

This chain connects TRBV7-2 to TRBJ2-7; TRBD2 is a possible D gene (5 bases). Germline CDR1 and CDR2: SGHTA and FQGNSA. The V gene lost 6 bases and the J gene lost 0 bases, with 9 bases spanning the gap. The length of the CDR3 is 13 residues. CDR3 residues: CASSSLGSYEQYF. For the CDR3, the DNA is TGTGCCAGCAGTTCACTAGGCTCCTACGAGCAGTACTTC.

CDR3 residues: CASSSYAGALSRTGELFF. The CDR3 nucleotides read TGTGCCAGCAGTTCCTACGCGGGCGCACTTTCGAGGACCGGGGAGCTGTTTTTT. The V and J genes are TRBV25-1 and TRBJ2-2; tentative D call: TRBD2 (5 bases). Germline CDR1 reads MGHDK; CDR2 reads SYGVNS. The CDR3 has 18 residues. V lost 5 bases and J lost 5, with 24 bases in between.

Comments on this clone: One end of the junction is discordant with germline, which a read error may explain. The V and J genes are TRBV6-1 and TRBJ2-1, with 8 bases aligning to TRBD1. The CDR3 runs to 13 residues. The germline gives CDR1 MNHNS, CDR2 SASEGT. The CDR3 is CTSSADRANEQFF. The CDR3 DNA follows: TGTACCAGCAGTGCGGACAGGGCCAATGAGCAGTTCTTC.

The chain uses TRBV6-6 and TRBJ2-7; no clear D gene. Trimming took off 2 bases at V and 7 bases at J, with 18 bases between the two ends. Germline V gene sequence: CDR1 MNHNY, CDR2 SVGAGI (reference sequence). The CDR3 extends over 15 amino acids. CDR3 sequence: CASSYERPNRWEQYF. Here the CDR3 DNA reads TGTGCCAGCAGTTACGAAAGACCCAACCGTTGGGAGCAGTACTTC.

The chain recombines TRBV9 with TRBJ2-7; possibly TRBD2 for D (6 bases). V lost 0 bases and J lost 8, with 12 bases in between. CDR1 and CDR2 (germline): SGDLS, YYNGEE. CDR3 length: 13 amino acids. This chain's CDR3 is CASSVVVSGQQYF. The CDR3 bases are TGTGCCAGCAGCGTAGTGGTTAGCGGACAGCAGTACTTC.

This chain uses TRBV7-2 with TRBJ1-2; TRBD1 matches 7 bases. The CDR3 length is 13 residues. After removal of 5 bases from V and 4 bases from J, the junction contained 4 bases not matched to a gene. The V gene's germline CDR1 is SGHTA and CDR2 FQGNSA. As DNA, the CDR3 is TGTGCCAGCAGCCCCCGGGACAGCTATGGCTACACCTTC. The encoded protein is CASSPRDSYGYTF.

CDR3 residues: CASSAIGMDSLGNTIYF. The CDR3, as DNA: TGCGCCAGCAGCGCAATAGGTATGGACAGCCTAGGAAACACCATATATTTT. The chain recombines TRBV5-1 with TRBJ1-3; TRBD1 might be the D (6 bases). Germline V gives CDR1 SGHRS, CDR2 YFSETQ. The length of the CDR3 is 17 residues. Trimming stripped 4 bases from V and 4 bases from J, with 21 bases between. Combining the CDR3 with reference TRBV5-1 and TRBJ1-3 gives the whole variable domain KAGVTQTPRYLIKTRGQQVTLSCSPISGHRSVSWYQQTPGQGLQFLFEYFSETQRNKGNFPGRFSGRQFSNSRSEMNVSTLELGDSALYLCASSAIGMDSLGNTIYFGEGSWLTVV.

The chain links TRBV7-9 to TRBJ1-2, with 8 bases that match TRBD1. V dropped 4 bases and J dropped 6; count of bases not matched to a gene: 13. The germline CDR1 and CDR2 sequences are SEHNR and FQNEAQ (reference sequence). The CDR3 consists of 16 residues. The CDR3 sequence is CASSSLVWTGIHGYTF. The CDR3 DNA reads TGTGCCAGCAGCTCCCTCGTTTGGACAGGGATACATGGCTACACCTTC.

This clone is a singleton in its sample. V and J are TRBV27 and TRBJ1-5; possible D gene TRBD1, 5 bases. Germline V lookup: CDR1 MNHEY, CDR2 SMNVEV (reference sequence). V shed 3 bases and J shed 7 bases, with 10 bases lying between them. The CDR3 extends over 13 amino acids. CDR3 sequence: CASSFLAGQPQHF. The CDR3 DNA is TGTGCCAGCAGTTTCTTGGCAGGGCAGCCCCAGCATTTT.

The V and J genes are TRBV4-3 and TRBJ1-3, with no clear D. The length of the CDR3 is 18 residues. From germline, CDR1 is LGHNA and CDR2 YSLEER. The ends were cut back, 1 base at V and 1 base at J, with 17 bases in the middle. For the CDR3, the DNA is TGCGCCAGCAGCCAAGCAGGAGGCCCCGGAGTTTCTGGAAACACCATATATTTT. It yields the protein CASSQAGGPGVSGNTIYF.

This sequence joins TRBV4-3 and TRBJ2-2; no clear D. The CDR3 runs to 15 residues. The V and J ends lost 4 bases and 4 bases respectively, with 13 bases between them. CDR1 and CDR2 (germline): LGHNA, YSLEER. The DNA of the CDR3 is TGCGCCAGCAGCCCGTCCGGCCCTCTCACCGGGGAGCTGTTTTTT. This encodes CASSPSGPLTGELFF.

The chain links TRBV19 to TRBJ2-7; 9 bases agree with TRBD2. The germline V gene has CDR1 LNHDA and CDR2 SQIVND (reference sequence). V gave up 3 bases and J gave up 5 bases; unmatched junction bases: 8. The CDR3 loop spans 15 amino acids. The CDR3 protein is CASSMWTSVLNEQYF. CDR3 nucleotide sequence: TGTGCCAGTAGTATGTGGACTAGCGTATTGAACGAGCAGTACTTC.

This chain connects TRBV14 to TRBJ1-1, with TRBD1 matching over 7 bases. CDR1 and CDR2 from the germline V gene are SGHDN and FVKESK. V gave up 3 bases and J gave up 0 bases; unmatched junction bases: 1. The CDR3 is 14 residues long. This CDR3 is CASSQTGMNTEAFF. The CDR3 DNA sequence: TGTGCCAGCAGCCAGACAGGGATGAACACTGAAGCTTTCTTT.

This clone was counted once. V and J are TRBV2 and TRBJ2-5; 7 nucleotides align to TRBD1. Germline V gives CDR1 SNHLY, CDR2 FYNNEI. This CDR3 is built from 15 residues. Trimming at V came to 5 bases and at J to 0 bases, leaving 6 bases not matched to a gene. This CDR3 is CASSPPTGNQETQYF. The DNA of the CDR3 is TGTGCCAGCAGTCCGCCGACAGGGAACCAAGAGACCCAGTACTTC.

The chain is built from TRBV5-1 and TRBJ2-2; D is perhaps TRBD1 or TRBD2 (6 bases each). The CDR3 is 14 amino acids. CDR1 SGHRS and CDR2 YFSETQ come from the germline V gene. The V end was cut by 4 bases, the J end by 7 bases, with 14 bases between. CDR3 region: CASSQRQEGGELFF. In DNA, the CDR3 is TGCGCCAGCAGCCAACGACAGGAGGGCGGGGAGCTGTTTTTT.

The rearrangement joins TRBV29-1 to TRBJ2-7; D remains ambiguous. Trimming removed 3 bases from V and 2 bases from J, with 11 bases in between. This CDR3 comprises 13 residues. Per germline, CDR1 SQVTM and CDR2 ANQGSEA. CDR3: CSVEMAAPYEQYF. CDR3 in DNA: TGCAGCGTTGAGATGGCAGCCCCCTACGAGCAGTACTTC.

The chain is built from TRBV5-1 and TRBJ2-3; TRBD2 aligns across 10 bases. The CDR3 loop spans 19 amino acids. The ends lost 4 bases at V and 1 base at J; junction bases unmatched: 15. Germline V gene sequence: CDR1 SGHRS, CDR2 YFSETQ. The CDR3 DNA reads as TGCGCCAGCAGCCCTGTGGTAGCGGGAGGAAGGGGGCGCACAGATACGCAGTATTTT. Translated: CASSPVVAGGRGRTDTQYF.